The 30 T cell receptor beta chains reported below all come from one sample, sequenced in a study of T-cell memory formation after mild COVID-19 (dated by TCRdb to the early 2020s). The library was prepared using 5' RACE. The data were produced on an Illumina NovaSeq 6000. TCRdb reanalyzed the raw reads on its own, using fastp at Q25 for trimming and MiXCR for clone calling, and kept in-frame beta chains. When rows share a CDR3 protein, they turn into one entry using the most common DNA and genes. This sample gives some 300,000 distinct CDR3 sequences in total; 20% to 25% of them show up just once. Of the sample, roughly a fifth falls within the top ten clones. The specimen was PBMCs or a T cell subset sorted from them (not recorded which). Receptors were obtained from a man aged 18 to 35 who had mild COVID-19 (a few samples of this study predate the infection). The sample titles of this study are shuffled in the database, so cell type and time point are left out; the donor was told from shared clones.

The rearrangement joins TRBV7-9 to TRBJ1-1, with 7 bases that match TRBD1. J lost 3 bases, V lost 6 bases, and 10 bases had no gene match. This CDR3 is 15 amino acids long. Per the germline V gene, CDR1 is SEHNR and CDR2 is FQNEAQ (reference sequence). The CDR3 bases are TGTGCCAGCAGTAATGAGGGGGCAAGGGACACTGAAGCTTTCTTT. The encoded protein is CASSNEGARDTEAFF. Based on the CDR3 plus reference TRBV7-9 and TRBJ1-1, the full variable domain is DTGVSQNPRHKITKRGQNVTFRCDPISEHNRLYWYRQTLGQGPEFLTYFQNEAQLEKSRLLSDRFSAERPKGSFSTLEIQRTEQGDSAMYLCASSNEGARDTEAFFGQGTRLTVV.

This chain connects TRBV11-2 to TRBJ2-6; D ambiguous. Trimming shortened V by 8 bases and J by 2 bases, and 7 bases separated the two germline ends. Germline loops: CDR1 SGHAT, CDR2 FQNNGV. This CDR3 region has 13 residues. CDR3 DNA sequence: TGTGCCAGCGCCACCCCTGGGGCCAACGTCCTGACTTTC. This encodes CASATPGANVLTF. The entire variable domain, with the rest obtained from reference TRBV11-2 and TRBJ2-6, is as follows: EAGVAQSPRYKIIEKRQSVAFWCNPISGHATLYWYQQILGQGPKLLIQFQNNGVVDDSQLPKDRFSAERLKGVDSTLKIQPAKLEDSAVYLCASATPGANVLTFGAGSRLTVL.

The chain has TRBV7-2 and TRBJ2-2, with 8 bases lining up with TRBD1. Germline CDR1 is SGHTA and CDR2 is FQGNSA. The CDR3 spans 15 residues. The V segment lost 1 base and the J segment 4 bases; nucleotides outside the gene matches: 2. The CDR3 loop is CASSLGTGFTGELFF. Here the CDR3 DNA reads TGTGCCAGCAGCTTAGGGACAGGGTTCACCGGGGAGCTGTTTTTT.

The chain recombines TRBV29-1 with TRBJ1-4; no clear D gene. Trimming shortened V by 8 bases and J by 3 bases, and 7 bases separated the two germline ends. In germline, CDR1 is SQVTM, CDR2 ANQGSEA. The length of the CDR3 is 11 residues. The CDR3, as DNA: TGCAGCACGATGGCTAATGAAAAACTGTTTTTT. The encoded protein is CSTMANEKLFF.

Note on this clonotype: The junction and the germline gene differ at one end; a read error may be behind it. The rearrangement links TRBV2 to TRBJ2-5; no firm D call. CDR1 is SNHLY and CDR2 is FYNNEI in the germline V gene. The CDR3 sequence is 11 residues long. The CDR3 region is CASSPQAPADF. The DNA for the CDR3 is TGTGCCAGCAGTCCCCAGGCCCCGGCCGACTTC.

This chain uses TRBV12-3 or TRBV12-4 with TRBJ2-5; 11 nucleotides align to TRBD2. V was clipped by 6 bases and J by 5 bases; unmatched bases: 5. CDR3 size: 14 residues. CDR3 region: CASSHGLAGETQYF. The DNA for the CDR3 is TGTGCCAGCAGCCATGGACTAGCGGGCGAGACCCAGTACTTC.

The chain has TRBV18 and TRBJ2-7, with 9 positions matching TRBD1. The junction had 5 bases not matched to a gene; V was cut back by 3 bases and J by 5 bases. Germline V lookup: CDR1 KGHSH, CDR2 LQKENI. The CDR3 is made up of 14 amino acids. CDR3 sequence reads: CASSPGTGRDEQYV. The CDR3 DNA sequence: TGTGCCAGCTCACCTGGGACAGGGAGGGACGAGCAGTACGTC.

At least ten counts were recorded for this clonotype. V gene TRBV4-3 combines with J gene TRBJ2-2; D may be TRBD1 (5 bases). Germline CDR1 reads LGHNA; CDR2 reads YSLEER. This CDR3 has 16 amino acids. Trimming removed 0 bases from V and 1 base from J, with 9 bases in between. As DNA, the CDR3 is TGCGCCAGCAGCCAAGAGGTGCAGGGGAACACCGGGGAGCTGTTTTTT. Its translation is CASSQEVQGNTGELFF.

The V call is TRBV19, the J call TRBJ2-7; D gene ambiguous. The CDR3 has 14 amino acids. With 6 bases removed from V and 0 bases from J, the gap between germline ends came to 12 bases. Germline CDR1 LNHDA, CDR2 SQIVND (reference sequence). CDR3 in DNA: TGTGCCAGTAGGTGGAAGGACGGCTCCTACGAGCAGTACTTC. Translated, it gives CASRWKDGSYEQYF.

The chain is built from TRBV29-1 and TRBJ2-2; 11 bases line up with TRBD1. This CDR3 has 16 residues. The germline V gene encodes CDR1 SQVTM and CDR2 ANQGSEA. V was clipped by 6 bases and J by 8 bases; unmatched bases: 14. Here the CDR3 DNA reads TGCAGCGTCGTCGCCCCAGGACAGGGGGCGGGGGGGGAGCTGTTTTTT. This codes for CSVVAPGQGAGGELFF.

This sequence joins TRBV29-1 and TRBJ1-4; D call uncertain. This CDR3 has 13 residues. Germline values: CDR1 SQVTM, CDR2 ANQGSEA. The V end was cut by 0 bases, the J end by 4 bases, with 6 bases between. The CDR3 nucleotides read TGCAGCGTTGAAGACAGCCTTAATGAAAAACTGTTTTTT. The encoded protein is CSVEDSLNEKLFF.

This rearrangement joins TRBV7-3 to TRBJ2-3, with 9 bases that match TRBD2. The V segment lost 2 bases and the J segment 3 bases; nucleotides outside the gene matches: 9. The CDR3 consists of 17 residues. Germline lookup yields CDR1 SGHTA and CDR2 FQGTGA. For the CDR3, the DNA is TGTGCCAGCAGCTTACGCGGGGGGGCCTTTGGGACAGATACGCAGTATTTT. Protein sequence: CASSLRGGAFGTDTQYF. The full variable domain, with the rest looked up from reference TRBV7-3 and TRBJ2-3, is GAGVSQTPSNKVTEKGKYVELRCDPISGHTALYWYRQSLGQGPEFLIYFQGTGAADDSGLPNDRFFAVRPEGSVSTLKIQRTERGDSAVYLCASSLRGGAFGTDTQYFGPGTRLTVL.

The chain joins TRBV7-8 to TRBJ1-2; 9 nucleotides line up with TRBD1. This CDR3 contains 13 residues. With V trimmed by 5 bases and J by 9 bases, 7 bases remained unmatched. Germline V gene sequence: CDR1 SGHVS, CDR2 FQNEAQ. CDR3 coding DNA: TGTGCCAGCAGCATGGAGGGACAGGGTCGCTACACCTTC. It encodes CASSMEGQGRYTF.

This chain uses TRBV28 with TRBJ2-1, with 9 bases matching TRBD1. CDR1 and CDR2 from the germline V gene are MDHEN and SYDVKM. The V segment lost 11 bases and the J segment 9 bases; nucleotides outside the gene matches: 11. The CDR3 is made up of 13 amino acids. The CDR3 sequence is CAFAGQGKIEQFF. DNA of the CDR3: TGTGCCTTTGCCGGACAGGGGAAGATTGAGCAGTTCTTC.

The CDR3 sequence: CASSRTGLAGFLSTGELFF. In nucleotides, the CDR3 is TGCGCCAGCAGCCGCACGGGCCTAGCGGGGTTTTTATCCACCGGGGAGCTGTTTTTT. This chain links TRBV4-1 with TRBJ2-2, with 9 bases that match TRBD2. Germline lookup yields CDR1 MGHRA and CDR2 YSYEKL. Trimming took 4 bases from V and 4 from J; bases not matched to a gene: 16. This CDR3 comprises 19 residues.

In this sample, this clonotype turned up a few times. V is TRBV27 and J is TRBJ1-5; 8 bases align to TRBD1. This CDR3 is built from 14 residues. Germline V gene data show CDR1 as MNHEY and CDR2 as SMNVEV (reference sequence). The junction had 6 bases not matched to a gene; V was cut back by 8 bases and J by 3 bases. The chain's CDR3 is CASGNRGDNQPQHF. DNA of the CDR3: TGTGCCAGCGGCAACAGGGGGGACAATCAGCCCCAGCATTTT.

This clonotype showed up just a few times. V is TRBV12-3 or TRBV12-4 and J is TRBJ1-4; TRBD1 matches 7 bases. The CDR3 is 12 amino acids. The trim removed 6 bases at V and 10 bases at J, leaving 5 bases unmatched. Here the CDR3 DNA reads TGTGCCAGCAGCCGACAGGGAGGAAAACTGTTTTTT. Amino acids: CASSRQGGKLFF.

A remark on this clonotype: This is likely a read error, given that the CDR3 carries no conserved phenylalanine or tryptophan at its end. The DNA of the CDR3 is TGCGCCAGCAGCCAAGCCCGCAGGGGGGCAAACATTCAGTACTTA. It yields the protein CASSQARRGANIQYL. This chain connects TRBV4-3 to TRBJ2-4, with a weak D call TRBD1 (7 bases). Looked up from germline, CDR1 is LGHNA and CDR2 is YSLEER. V was clipped by 1 base and J by 6 bases, with 13 bases between them. CDR3 size: 15 residues.

This clonotype has ten or more counts. The chain recombines TRBV4-3 with TRBJ2-2; 11 bases map to TRBD2. The germline CDR1 and CDR2 sequences are LGHNA and YSLEER. With V trimmed by 3 bases and J by 6 bases, 9 bases remained unmatched. This CDR3 is 17 amino acids long. CDR3 sequence reads: CASSQGSSGGFSGELFF. The CDR3 DNA follows: TGCGCCAGCAGCCAGGGGTCTAGCGGGGGGTTTTCCGGGGAGCTGTTTTTT.

The V gene is TRBV29-1, the J gene TRBJ1-1; D ambiguous. Trimming left V 3 bases short and J 0 bases short, with 23 bases between. The CDR3 has 18 residues. Germline CDR1 SQVTM, CDR2 ANQGSEA. This chain's CDR3 is CSVDDMSAFNNMNTEAFF. CDR3 in DNA: TGCAGCGTTGATGATATGTCAGCCTTTAATAATATGAACACTGAAGCTTTCTTT.

The V call is TRBV9, the J call TRBJ1-1; weak D call: TRBD1 (5 bases). The germline CDR1 and CDR2 sequences are SGDLS and YYNGEE. This CDR3 is 15 amino acids long. V was clipped by 3 bases and J by 0 bases, with 12 bases between them. The DNA for the CDR3 is TGTGCCAGCAGCGCATCGACAGTCATGAACACTGAAGCTTTCTTT. Translation: CASSASTVMNTEAFF.

Many counts were recorded for this clonotype. The chain has TRBV6-5 and TRBJ1-2, with D possibly being TRBD1 (6 bases). The CDR3 is made up of 15 amino acids. The germline V gene has CDR1 MNHEY and CDR2 SVGAGI. V shed 6 bases and J shed 4 bases, with 18 bases lying between them. The CDR3 loop is CASRDGGGGGYGYTF. For the CDR3, the DNA is TGTGCCAGCAGGGATGGAGGGGGTGGAGGCTATGGCTACACCTTC.

This clonotype was detected only a few times. The chain has TRBV6-2 or TRBV6-3 and TRBJ2-5; a weak D match, TRBD1 (6 bases). Trimming pared 6 bases from V and 5 bases from J, leaving 19 bases between. The CDR3 consists of 15 residues. Germline lookup yields CDR1 MNHEY and CDR2 SVGEGT. The DNA of the CDR3 is TGTGCCAGCAGGGGGGCGGGCCTTACGATGGAGACCCAGTACTTC. Protein: CASRGAGLTMETQYF.

The chain is built from TRBV6-2 or TRBV6-3 and TRBJ2-7; D is uncertain. Germline-derived CDR1 and CDR2 are MNHEY and SVGEGT. This CDR3 comprises 14 residues. The V gene lost 5 bases and the J gene lost 2 bases, with 13 bases spanning the gap. The CDR3 spells CASSRGIGPYEQYF. CDR3 DNA sequence: TGTGCCAGCAGTCGAGGAATCGGCCCCTACGAGCAGTACTTC.

This rearrangement joins TRBV7-2 to TRBJ2-7, with 7 nucleotides matching TRBD1. The V segment lost 4 bases and the J segment 2 bases; nucleotides outside the gene matches: 5. This CDR3 is built from 14 residues. Germline loops: CDR1 SGHTA, CDR2 FQGNSA. CDR3 amino acids: CASSSLTGPYEQYF. The DNA of the CDR3 is TGTGCCAGCAGCTCACTGACAGGGCCCTACGAGCAGTACTTC.

V is TRBV18 and J is TRBJ2-3, with a tentative D call TRBD1 (7 bases). V shed 3 bases and J shed 0 bases, with 13 bases lying between them. CDR1 KGHSH and CDR2 LQKENI come from the germline V gene. The CDR3 spans 16 residues. CDR3 sequence reads: CASSPRTGGSTDTQYF. The CDR3 nucleotides are TGTGCCAGCTCACCGCGGACAGGAGGGAGCACAGATACGCAGTATTTT.

V usage is TRBV6-5 and J usage is TRBJ2-2, with 9 bases fitting TRBD2. CDR1 is MNHEY and CDR2 is SVGAGI in the germline V gene. With 7 bases clipped from V and 5 bases from J, the junction kept 8 bases outside the gene matches. The CDR3 covers 15 residues. The chain's CDR3 is CASNPGLALTGELFF. DNA for the CDR3: TGTGCCAGCAATCCGGGACTAGCATTAACCGGGGAGCTGTTTTTT.

This sequence joins TRBV6-7 and TRBJ2-2; 9 nucleotides match TRBD1. TRBV6-7 is an open reading frame whose function is uncertain. After removal of 7 bases from V and 3 bases from J, the junction contained 12 bases not matched to a gene. The CDR3 spans 17 residues. The CDR3 is CASMFSRDRVYTGELFF. The CDR3 nucleotides are TGTGCCAGCATGTTCAGCCGGGACAGGGTCTACACCGGGGAGCTGTTTTTT.

This chain connects TRBV20-1 to TRBJ1-6, with TRBD1 as a possible D gene (5 bases). The CDR3 is made up of 15 amino acids. The V gene lost 1 base and the J gene lost 0 bases, with 7 bases spanning the gap. Germline lookup yields CDR1 DFQATT and CDR2 SNEGSKA (reference sequence). CDR3 protein: CSARVQGSYNSPLHF. Here the CDR3 DNA reads TGCAGTGCTAGAGTCCAGGGCTCCTATAATTCACCCCTCCACTTT.

This clonotype was recorded a few times. The rearrangement uses TRBV7-9 and TRBJ2-1; D not resolved. V was trimmed by 4 bases and J by 7 bases, leaving 11 bases between them. CDR1 SEHNR and CDR2 FQNEAQ come from the germline V gene (reference sequence). This CDR3 has 13 amino acids. CDR3 protein: CASSSNRANEQFF. CDR3 DNA sequence: TGTGCCAGCAGCTCAAACAGAGCGAATGAGCAGTTCTTC. The whole variable domain, filled in from reference TRBV7-9 and TRBJ2-1, reads DTGVSQNPRHKITKRGQNVTFRCDPISEHNRLYWYRQTLGQGPEFLTYFQNEAQLEKSRLLSDRFSAERPKGSFSTLEIQRTEQGDSAMYLCASSSNRANEQFFGPGTRLTVL.